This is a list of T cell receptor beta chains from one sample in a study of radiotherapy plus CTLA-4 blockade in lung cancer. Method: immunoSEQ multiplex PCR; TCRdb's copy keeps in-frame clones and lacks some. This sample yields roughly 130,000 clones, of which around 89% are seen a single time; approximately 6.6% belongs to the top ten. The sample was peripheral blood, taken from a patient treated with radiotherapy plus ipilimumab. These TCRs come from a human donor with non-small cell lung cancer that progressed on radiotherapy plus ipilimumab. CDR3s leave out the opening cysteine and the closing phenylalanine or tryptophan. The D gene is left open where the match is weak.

CDR3: ASSLAPQGRDEQY; V: TRBV5-5; D: NA; J: TRBJ2-7; length: 13
CDR3: ASSQTLSSYEQY; V: TRBV4-1; D: NA; J: TRBJ2-7; length: 12
CDR3: ASSLDVHRLEQY; V: TRBV7-2; D: NA; J: TRBJ2-7; length: 12
CDR3: ASSEDSWYEQY; V: TRBV2; D: NA; J: TRBJ2-7; length: 11
CDR3: ASANTAFHQPQH; V: TRBV6-5; D: NA; J: TRBJ1-5; length: 12
CDR3: ASSKSTRSRAYEQY; V: TRBV21-1; D: NA; J: TRBJ2-7; length: 14
CDR3: ASRSGTSGREGEF; V: TRBV11-3; D: TRBD2; J: TRBJ2-1; length: 13
CDR3: AISESADTQY; V: TRBV10-3; D: NA; J: TRBJ2-3; length: 10
CDR3: ASSFGQITDTQY; V: TRBV5-1; D: NA; J: TRBJ2-3; length: 12
CDR3: ASSQVTSGNEQF; V: TRBV4-1; D: TRBD2; J: TRBJ2-1; length: 12
CDR3: ASSLEGLPGGYT; V: TRBV5-1; D: NA; J: TRBJ1-2; length: 12
CDR3: ASSPSRIPKNIQY; V: TRBV7-8; D: NA; J: TRBJ2-4; length: 13
CDR3: ASSYPGRPDTQY; V: TRBV5-4; D: NA; J: TRBJ2-3; length: 12
CDR3: ASSLGVRGGEQY; V: TRBV5-1; D: NA; J: TRBJ2-7; length: 12
CDR3: ASSLDLGPNQPQH; V: TRBV11-2; D: NA; J: TRBJ1-5; length: 13
CDR3: SVGGQINSYEQY; V: TRBV29-1; D: TRBD1; J: NA; length: 12
CDR3: ASSRRGVDSLYYEQY; V: TRBV19; D: NA; J: TRBJ2-7; length: 15
CDR3: ASSLVPGLDILEQY; V: TRBV5-5; D: TRBD2; J: TRBJ2-7; length: 14
CDR3: ASRSRTGGSNEKLF; V: TRBV6-6; D: TRBD1; J: TRBJ1-4; length: 14
CDR3: ASRRIRTDTQY; V: TRBV6-5; D: NA; J: TRBJ2-3; length: 11
CDR3: ASSRDTSGTYEQY; V: TRBV5-1; D: TRBD2; J: TRBJ2-7; length: 13
CDR3: ASSSPKDSYT; V: TRBV6-6; D: NA; J: TRBJ1-2; length: 10
CDR3: ASTRPGLGGNEQF; V: TRBV27; D: NA; J: TRBJ2-1; length: 13
CDR3: ASSPGTSGRAQY; V: TRBV7-9; D: TRBD2; J: TRBJ2-7; length: 12
CDR3: ASRGYAGTDTEAF; V: TRBV6-1; D: NA; J: TRBJ1-1; length: 13
CDR3: ASSPSVDGRNFNEQF; V: TRBV5-1; D: TRBD2; J: TRBJ2-1; length: 15
CDR3: ASSIEGLRGEQF; V: TRBV19; D: NA; J: TRBJ2-1; length: 12
CDR3: ASSYSRGQPQH; V: TRBV6-5; D: NA; J: TRBJ1-5; length: 11
CDR3: ASSISASGGNEKLF; V: TRBV19; D: NA; J: TRBJ1-4; length: 14
CDR3: ASSIDTGVYGYT; V: TRBV19; D: TRBD1; J: TRBJ1-2; length: 12
CDR3: ASRSLLDTGELF; V: TRBV7-8; D: NA; J: TRBJ2-2; length: 12
CDR3: ASSQALAGELF; V: TRBV14; D: NA; J: TRBJ2-2; length: 11
CDR3: ASSRDRGHTEAF; V: TRBV19; D: TRBD1; J: TRBJ1-1; length: 12
CDR3: ASSPRGLGQF; V: TRBV11-1; D: NA; J: TRBJ2-1; length: 10
CDR3: ASSSRPGELF; V: TRBV13; D: NA; J: TRBJ2-2; length: 10
CDR3: ASSFPTSNEQF; V: TRBV11-3; D: NA; J: TRBJ2-1; length: 11
CDR3: ASSLAGASGSGRNEQF; V: TRBV27; D: TRBD2; J: TRBJ2-1; length: 16
CDR3: ASSPTGSTDTQY; V: TRBV6-4; D: NA; J: TRBJ2-3; length: 12
CDR3: ASKTGIWSEAF; V: TRBV19; D: NA; J: TRBJ1-1; length: 11
CDR3: ASSVEVGDSYEQY; V: TRBV9; D: NA; J: TRBJ2-7; length: 13
CDR3: ASSARIAGDPSRGYEQY; V: TRBV7-2; D: TRBD2; J: TRBJ2-7; length: 17
CDR3: ASSQELLGTQY; V: TRBV14; D: NA; J: TRBJ2-5; length: 11
CDR3: AWRRSGSSYEQY; V: TRBV30; D: TRBD2; J: TRBJ2-7; length: 12
CDR3: ASSQVSGSTGELF; V: TRBV14; D: TRBD2; J: TRBJ2-2; length: 13
CDR3: ASGDTTD; V: TRBV6-1; D: NA; J: TRBJ1-5; length: 7
CDR3: ASSSTSGLQREEQY; V: TRBV7-9; D: NA; J: TRBJ2-7; length: 14